These 23 T cell receptor beta chains were sequenced from one sample in a study of neoadjuvant anti-PD-1 for oral cavity cancer. The repertoire was sequenced with immunoSEQ multiplex PCR; TCRdb's copy has only in-frame clones and lacks some. This repertoire shows 24,000 or so clones, 25% to 35% found once; its top ten account for 16%. The sample's time point: after neoadjuvant nivolumab, at surgical resection. Sample: tumor tissue, taken after nivolumab (anti-PD-1) treatment. These receptors were obtained from a person aged 40 to 85 with oral cavity squamous cell carcinoma.

The chain has TRBV6-1 and TRBJ1-6; a weak D match, TRBD1 (6 bases). V lost 0 bases, J lost 9 bases, and 9 bases lay in between. CDR3 length: 14 amino acids. Per germline, CDR1 MNHNS and CDR2 SASEGT. Here the CDR3 DNA reads TGTGCCAGCAGTGAAGCGCAGGGGAGTTCACCCCTCCACTTT. Translating gives CASSEAQGSSPLHF.

V usage is TRBV7-2 and J usage is TRBJ2-1, with TRBD2 matching 8 bases. Germline CDR1 is SGHTA and CDR2 is FQGNSA. J lost 15 bases, V lost 5 bases, and 9 bases had no gene match. The CDR3 contains 12 residues. CDR3 coding DNA: TGTGCCAGCAGCCGCGCCGGGGGGGAGGTGTTCTTC. Translating gives CASSRAGGEVFF.

This clone came up a few times. The CDR3 nucleotides are TGTGCCAGCAGTTTAGCTTGGACAGGGGTGCGGAATCAGCCCCAGCATTTT. Amino acids: CASSLAWTGVRNQPQHF. The rearrangement uses TRBV27 and TRBJ1-5; 9 nucleotides line up with TRBD1. The CDR3 runs to 17 residues. Losses at the gene ends were 2 bases for V and 4 bases for J; bases not matched to a gene: 9. Germline values: CDR1 MNHEY, CDR2 SMNVEV (reference sequence).

The chain links TRBV2 to TRBJ2-7; D is perhaps TRBD2 (5 bases). V was shortened by 7 bases and J by 5 bases, with 21 bases between the two germline ends. In germline, CDR1 is SNHLY, CDR2 FYNNEI. CDR3 size: 15 residues. The CDR3 region has the DNA TGTGCCAGCAACACGGCCGGAGTAAACGGGGACGAGCAGTACTTC. Translation gives CASNTAGVNGDEQYF.

The genes are TRBV5-8 and TRBJ1-2, with D unclear. V lost 4 bases and J lost 4, with 14 bases in between. CDR3 size: 14 residues. The germline CDR1 and CDR2 sequences are SGHTS and YDEGEE. The CDR3 here is CASSRRPSVYGYTF. The CDR3 coding sequence is TGTGCCAGCAGCCGTCGACCGTCCGTCTATGGCTACACCTTC. Full variable domain (rest looked up from reference TRBV5-8 and TRBJ1-2): EAGVTQSPTHLIKTRGQQATLRCSPISGHTSVYWYQQALGLGLQFLLWYDEGEERNRGNFPPRFSGRQFPNYSSELNVNALELEDSALYLCASSRRPSVYGYTFGSGTRLTVV.

The CDR3: CASSRRRDSQYEQYF. In DNA form, the CDR3 reads TGTGCCAGCAGTCGCCGACGGGACAGCCAATACGAGCAGTACTTC. V gene TRBV6-5 combines with J gene TRBJ2-7; 7 bases match TRBD1. The germline gives CDR1 MNHEY, CDR2 SVGAGI. CDR3 length: 15 residues. The junction had 11 bases not matched to a gene; V was cut back by 5 bases and J by 4 bases.

The chain recombines TRBV15 with TRBJ2-7; D call uncertain. Germline values: CDR1 LNHNV, CDR2 YYDKDF (reference sequence). V lost 0 bases and J 2 bases, leaving 11 bases between the germline ends. The CDR3 is made up of 15 amino acids. The CDR3 spells CATSRDLSQPYEQYF. The CDR3 bases are TGTGCCACCAGCAGAGATCTTTCCCAGCCCTACGAGCAGTACTTC. The full variable domain, in which reference TRBV15 and TRBJ2-7 provide the parts outside the CDR3, is DAMVIQNPRYQVTQFGKPVTLSCSQTLNHNVMYWYQQKSSQAPKLLFHYYDKDFNNEADTPDNFQSRRPNTSFCFLDIRSPGLGDTAMYLCATSRDLSQPYEQYFGPGTRLTVT.

Only a few counts were recorded for this clone. V and J are TRBV5-4 and TRBJ1-1; no clear D. V was trimmed by 0 bases and J by 7 bases, leaving 22 bases between them. Germline loops: CDR1 SGHNT, CDR2 YYREEE (reference sequence). CDR3 length equals 17 residues. This chain's CDR3 is CASSLAGLQTSLNEAFF. CDR3 coding DNA: TGTGCCAGCAGCTTGGCGGGTTTACAGACATCCCTCAATGAAGCTTTCTTT.

The chain joins TRBV2 to TRBJ2-7, with 7 nucleotides matching TRBD2. V trimming: 6 bases; J trimming: 4 bases; junction bases outside the gene matches: 0. Germline CDR1 SNHLY, CDR2 FYNNEI. This CDR3 contains 11 residues. CDR3 DNA sequence: TGTGCCAGCAGGGGGGGGTACGAGCAGTACTTC. Its translation is CASRGGYEQYF.

By its share, this clone is medium-sized. CDR3 nucleotide sequence: TGCGCCAGCAGCCCCGGACTAGCGGGAGGTTACGAGCAGTACTTC. Translating gives CASSPGLAGGYEQYF. This chain connects TRBV4-1 to TRBJ2-7; TRBD2 agrees at 14 bases. With V trimmed by 4 bases and J by 4 bases, 3 bases remained unmatched. The CDR3 has 15 amino acids. Looked up from germline, CDR1 is MGHRA and CDR2 is YSYEKL.

In this sample, this clone turned up many times. The chain uses TRBV4-1 and TRBJ2-3, with no clear D. The V and J ends lost 2 bases and 2 bases respectively, with 8 bases between them. Germline CDR1 reads MGHRA; CDR2 reads YSYEKL. The CDR3 is 14 amino acids. In DNA, the CDR3 is TGCGCCAGCAGCCAATCCCTCCTCACAGATACGCAGTATTTT. Amino acid sequence: CASSQSLLTDTQYF.

The chain joins TRBV5-4 to TRBJ2-7, with 7 bases fitting TRBD1. The CDR3 sequence is 13 residues long. With V trimmed by 0 bases and J by 13 bases, 10 bases remained unmatched. Per the germline V gene, CDR1 is SGHNT and CDR2 is YYREEE (reference sequence). The CDR3 DNA is TGTGCCAGCAGCTTGGCAGGGGGACAGTCGTTTTACTTC. As protein: CASSLAGGQSFYF.

The rearrangement links TRBV6-6 to TRBJ2-3; D is uncertain. Germline CDR1 is MNHNY and CDR2 is SVGAGI (reference sequence). The CDR3 totals 13 residues. Trimming took off 3 bases at V and 10 bases at J, with 14 bases between the two ends. The CDR3 loop is CASSYTAPSSQYF. In DNA form, the CDR3 reads TGTGCCAGCAGTTATACGGCGCCGAGTTCGCAGTATTTT.

This clone was picked up a small number of times. V gene TRBV5-1 combines with J gene TRBJ2-7, with no clear D. CDR3 length: 13 residues. CDR1 is SGHRS and CDR2 is YFSETQ in the germline V gene. With 2 bases removed from V and 0 bases from J, the gap between germline ends came to 6 bases. CDR3 bases: TGCGCCAGCAGCTTAGACGCCTCCTACGAGCAGTACTTC. Protein: CASSLDASYEQYF.

The chain uses TRBV11-3 and TRBJ2-7; D remains unclear. This CDR3 has 14 amino acids. V was cut by 0 bases and J by 3 bases, with 9 bases left in between. Germline V gives CDR1 SGHNT, CDR2 YENEEA. The CDR3 region is CASSLEAEDYEQYF. CDR3 bases: TGTGCCAGCAGCTTAGAGGCGGAAGACTACGAGCAGTACTTC.

In DNA form, the CDR3 reads TGTGCCAGCAAAGTAAACCGACAGGAGAACACTGAAGCTTTCTTT. It specifies CASKVNRQENTEAFF. This chain uses TRBV27 with TRBJ1-1, with D possibly being TRBD1 (6 bases). In germline, CDR1 is MNHEY, CDR2 SMNVEV (reference sequence). CDR3 length: 15 residues. Trimming shortened V by 7 bases and J by 1 base, and 16 bases separated the two germline ends.

This rearrangement joins TRBV4-1 to TRBJ1-5; D remains ambiguous. V was shortened by 0 bases and J by 3 bases, with 9 bases between the two germline ends. The CDR3 spans 15 residues. The germline V gene encodes CDR1 MGHRA and CDR2 YSYEKL. The CDR3 region is CASSQDPGINQPQHF. Here the CDR3 DNA reads TGCGCCAGCAGCCAAGATCCTGGGATCAATCAGCCCCAGCATTTT.

Here the CDR3 DNA reads TGTGCCAGTAGTGAAGGGATCCCCGGGGAGCTGTTTTTT. Translation gives CASSEGIPGELFF. This chain uses TRBV19 with TRBJ2-2; the D is unclear. Germline V CDR1 and CDR2: LNHDA, SQIVND (reference sequence). The V and J ends lost 5 bases and 6 bases respectively, with 10 bases between them. This CDR3 is 13 amino acids long.

This clone counts as medium-sized. The chain combines TRBV2 with TRBJ1-2; a weak D match, TRBD1 (6 bases). There are 14 residues in the CDR3. With 7 bases removed from V and 2 bases from J, the gap between germline ends came to 14 bases. Per germline, CDR1 SNHLY and CDR2 FYNNEI. CDR3 DNA: TGTGCCAGCACCGAAGGGGGGGCAAACTATGGCTACACCTTC. Its translation: CASTEGGANYGYTF.

CDR3 sequence reads: CASSTGQVTNTEAFF. CDR3 in DNA: TGCGCCAGCAGCACGGGACAGGTGACGAACACTGAAGCTTTCTTT. The chain combines TRBV5-1 with TRBJ1-1; the match to TRBD1 covers 8 bases. Germline CDR1 is SGHRS and CDR2 is YFSETQ. The CDR3 contains 15 residues. V lost 4 bases to trimming and J lost 1 base; unmatched junction nucleotides: 6.

The chain combines TRBV6-1 with TRBJ2-3, with a possible D match to TRBD2 (6 bases). The germline CDR1 and CDR2 sequences are MNHNS and SASEGT. This CDR3 has 15 amino acids. The V gene lost 6 bases and the J gene lost 1 base, with 14 bases spanning the gap. The CDR3 region is CASRQGTVGTDTQYF. The CDR3 nucleotides read TGTGCCAGCAGACAAGGGACTGTCGGCACAGATACGCAGTATTTT.

This clone appeared a single time. The chain carries TRBV4-1 and TRBJ2-5; D uncertain. The CDR3 is made up of 13 amino acids. CDR1 MGHRA and CDR2 YSYEKL come from the germline V gene. The germline V and J ends were trimmed by 3 bases and 1 base, with 6 bases remaining between them. The CDR3 region has the DNA TGCGCCAGCAGCCAGGCAGCCCAAGAGACCCAGTACTTC. It is translated as CASSQAAQETQYF.

V gene TRBV5-1 combines with J gene TRBJ2-5, with unresolved D. This CDR3 has 12 amino acids. V lost 4 bases, J lost 4 bases, and 8 bases lay in between. Germline loops: CDR1 SGHRS, CDR2 YFSETQ. The CDR3 spells CASSPTGETQYF. In DNA form, the CDR3 reads TGCGCCAGCAGCCCCACCGGAGAGACCCAGTACTTC.